These 20 T cell receptor beta chains came from one sample sequenced in a study of T cells after yellow fever vaccination. TCRdb recomputed calls from the 5' RACE reads with MiXCR, one row per CDR3 protein. The repertoire holds 550,000 or so distinct CDR3 sequences, with around 21% as singletons. Sequences were derived from PBMCs, sampled 15 days after the yellow fever booster vaccination. These receptors all come from a man in his thirties or forties who received the YFV17D yellow fever vaccine.

This chain joins TRBV6-1 and TRBJ2-3; TRBD2 matches at 11 bases. Germline trimming cut 6 bases from V and 4 bases from J; bases unmatched to any gene: 6. This CDR3 has 15 residues. Germline V gene sequence: CDR1 MNHNS, CDR2 SASEGT. CDR3 bases: TGTGCCAGCAGGGCGGGACTAGCGGAAGCAGATACGCAGTATTTT. This sequence encodes CASRAGLAEADTQYF.

V and J are TRBV19 and TRBJ2-3, with D tentatively TRBD2 (6 bases). Germline V CDR1 and CDR2: LNHDA, SQIVND (reference sequence). Trimming shortened V by 6 bases and J by 0 bases, and 19 bases separated the two germline ends. The CDR3 loop spans 17 amino acids. CDR3 residues: CASRRFGASASTDTQYF. In DNA, the CDR3 is TGTGCCAGTAGAAGATTCGGGGCTAGCGCTAGCACAGATACGCAGTATTTT.

This clonotype was counted between two and nine times. The chain has TRBV7-3 and TRBJ2-1; 7 bases match TRBD1. This CDR3 comprises 15 residues. The ends lost 1 base at V and 7 bases at J; junction bases unmatched: 7. Germline-derived CDR1 and CDR2 are SGHTA and FQGTGA. CDR3 sequence: CASSLRGTAGNEQFF. CDR3 bases: TGTGCCAGCAGCTTAAGAGGGACAGCTGGGAATGAGCAGTTCTTC.

In DNA, the CDR3 is TGTGCCAGCAGCCGAGGGACAGGGAACACTGAAGCTTTCTTT. It yields the protein CASSRGTGNTEAFF. This rearrangement joins TRBV7-8 to TRBJ1-1; 8 nucleotides align to TRBD1. Germline trimming cut 5 bases from V and 1 base from J; bases unmatched to any gene: 3. The CDR3 is made up of 14 amino acids. Germline loops: CDR1 SGHVS, CDR2 FQNEAQ.

This clonotype was detected a few times. This chain joins TRBV6-1 and TRBJ2-3; D not resolved. The V end lost 8 bases, the J end lost 6 bases, and 15 bases lay between the germline ends. The length of the CDR3 is 13 residues. Germline V gene sequence: CDR1 MNHNS, CDR2 SASEGT. The CDR3 here is CASEYAGTDTQYF. In DNA, the CDR3 is TGTGCCAGCGAATACGCCGGAACCGATACGCAGTATTTT.

This rearrangement joins TRBV2 to TRBJ2-2, with D perhaps matching TRBD2 (5 bases). The CDR3 loop spans 13 amino acids. The germline V and J ends were trimmed by 3 bases and 5 bases, with 7 bases remaining between them. CDR1 is SNHLY, CDR2 FYNNEI, per germline. The CDR3 sequence is CASSEWETGELFF. DNA for the CDR3: TGTGCCAGCAGTGAGTGGGAGACCGGGGAGCTGTTTTTT.

This clonotype was detected only a few times. This rearrangement joins TRBV14 to TRBJ2-7; D is unclear. This CDR3 is 14 amino acids long. CDR1 and CDR2 (germline): SGHDN, FVKESK. Deletions cut 1 base from V and 0 bases from J, with 7 bases between. CDR3 sequence (DNA): TGTGCCAGCAGCCAAGGCCTTCACTCCTACGAGCAGTACTTC. Amino acids: CASSQGLHSYEQYF.

This clonotype was seen more than once but under ten times. The chain carries TRBV24-1 and TRBJ2-7; 8 bases align to TRBD2. After removal of 4 bases from V and 5 bases from J, the junction contained 3 bases not matched to a gene. The CDR3 is 13 residues long. CDR1 is KGHDR, CDR2 SFDVKD, per germline. The CDR3 DNA sequence: TGTGCCACCAGTGACACCGGGAGGGACGAGCAGTACTTC. This translates into CATSDTGRDEQYF.

This clonotype has just a few counts. V and J are TRBV20-1 and TRBJ1-4; D gene uncertain. V lost 0 bases, J lost 12 bases, and 17 bases lay in between. The CDR3 is 14 amino acids. Looked up from germline, CDR1 is DFQATT and CDR2 is SNEGSKA (reference sequence). This chain's CDR3 is CSARESPGRMELFF. The CDR3 nucleotides read TGCAGTGCTAGAGAAAGCCCGGGTAGGATGGAACTGTTTTTT.

This clonotype has just a few counts. V is TRBV5-1 and J is TRBJ2-2; D may be TRBD1 (5 bases). This CDR3 is 17 amino acids long. With 5 bases removed from V and 2 bases from J, the gap between germline ends came to 19 bases. CDR1 SGHRS and CDR2 YFSETQ come from the germline V gene. The CDR3 loop reads CASRADLGRINTGELFF. Here the CDR3 DNA reads TGCGCCAGCAGAGCCGACCTGGGGCGGATTAACACCGGGGAGCTGTTTTTT.

The V gene is TRBV5-1, the J gene TRBJ2-5; TRBD2 matches 9 bases. CDR1 and CDR2 from the germline V gene are SGHRS and YFSETQ. J lost 5 bases, V lost 5 bases, and 7 bases had no gene match. The CDR3 has 14 residues. The CDR3 DNA is TGCGCCAGCAGGGGACTAGCCAGAACGGAGACCCAGTACTTC. It yields the protein CASRGLARTETQYF.

As to this clonotype: An end of the junction does not agree with germline; a read error may underlie this. V and J are TRBV7-7 and TRBJ2-1; TRBD2 matches 12 bases. CDR1 SSHAT and CDR2 FNYEAQ come from the germline V gene (reference sequence). There are 16 residues in the CDR3. The CDR3 reads CASSHRTSGALRGQFF. CDR3 sequence (DNA): TGTGCTAGCAGCCACCGGACTAGCGGGGCCCTTAGGGGGCAGTTCTTC.

This clonotype was detected a few times. The chain uses TRBV20-1 and TRBJ2-5; D is tentatively TRBD1 or TRBD2 (5 bases each). Germline V gene sequence: CDR1 DFQATT, CDR2 SNEGSKA (reference sequence). Trimming removed 6 bases from V and 4 bases from J, with 15 bases in between. The length of the CDR3 is 13 residues. CDR3 bases: TGCAGTGCCCAGGGACCTCTTCGAGAGACCCAGTACTTC. Translated: CSAQGPLRETQYF.

The chain is built from TRBV5-3 and TRBJ2-1, with D possibly called TRBD1 or TRBD2 (6 bases each). TRBV5-3 is placed among ORFs of uncertain function. This CDR3 has 14 amino acids. The V and J ends lost 8 bases and 6 bases respectively, with 18 bases between them. The CDR3 DNA sequence: TGTGCCAGGAGCCGGGGGCTCCTGTGCAATGAGCAGTTCTTC. Translation gives CARSRGLLCNEQFF.

This clonotype was detected many times. This sequence joins TRBV20-1 and TRBJ2-2; D remains ambiguous. This CDR3 has 13 amino acids. The V end lost 3 bases, the J end lost 4 bases, and 9 bases lay between the germline ends. The germline V gene has CDR1 DFQATT and CDR2 SNEGSKA (reference sequence). The DNA of the CDR3 is TGCAGTGCTAGGATGGGTACCACCGGGGAGCTGTTTTTT. The encoded protein is CSARMGTTGELFF.

This CDR3 is CSARSTGYTEAFF. CDR3 coding DNA: TGCAGCGCACGATCTACAGGGTACACTGAAGCTTTCTTT. The genes are TRBV29-1 and TRBJ1-1, with D possibly matching TRBD1 (6 bases). Germline-derived CDR1 and CDR2 are SQVTM and ANQGSEA. CDR3 length equals 13 residues. Trimming took 7 bases from V and 3 from J, leaving 15 bases between them.

This clonotype was detected a few times. This sequence joins TRBV20-1 and TRBJ2-7, with TRBD1 as a possible D gene (5 bases). Trimming stripped 4 bases from V and 3 bases from J, with 13 bases between. Per germline, CDR1 DFQATT and CDR2 SNEGSKA (reference sequence). This CDR3 region has 13 residues. The CDR3 region has the DNA TGCAGTGCTAACAACAGGAAGGTCTACGAGCAGTACTTC. It encodes CSANNRKVYEQYF.

The gene calls are TRBV24-1 and TRBJ2-3; 7 nucleotides match TRBD2. This CDR3 contains 16 residues. The J segment lost 6 bases and the V segment lost 3 bases, leaving 11 bases of the junction unmatched. Germline CDR1 reads KGHDR; CDR2 reads SFDVKD. CDR3 amino acids: CATSDPQGGLSDTQYF. CDR3 DNA: TGTGCCACCAGTGATCCTCAGGGAGGGCTATCGGATACGCAGTATTTT.

The chain is built from TRBV4-3 and TRBJ2-1; D may correspond to TRBD1 or TRBD2 (6 bases each). Trimming removed 5 bases from V and 7 bases from J, with 12 bases in between. Looked up from germline, CDR1 is LGHNA and CDR2 is YSLEER. The CDR3 is 13 residues long. CDR3 DNA sequence: TGCGCCAGCAGCGTAAGGGGGAGGAATGAGCAGTTCTTC. Its translation: CASSVRGRNEQFF.

The table lists this clonotype with many counts. The chain is built from TRBV7-2 and TRBJ2-5; 9 bases match TRBD2. Trimming removed 1 base from V and 1 base from J; junction bases left unmatched: 4. CDR1 is SGHTA and CDR2 is FQGNSA in the germline V gene. The CDR3 runs 16 residues. CDR3 in DNA: TGTGCCAGCAGCTTAGGGCTAGCGGGAATCCAAGAGACCCAGTACTTC. It translates to CASSLGLAGIQETQYF. Using reference TRBV7-2 and TRBJ2-5 for the parts outside the CDR3, the full variable domain is GAGVSQSPSNKVTEKGKDVELRCDPISGHTALYWYRQSLGQGLEFLIYFQGNSAPDKSGLPSDRFSAERTGGSVSTLTIQRTQQEDSAVYLCASSLGLAGIQETQYFGPGTRLLVL.